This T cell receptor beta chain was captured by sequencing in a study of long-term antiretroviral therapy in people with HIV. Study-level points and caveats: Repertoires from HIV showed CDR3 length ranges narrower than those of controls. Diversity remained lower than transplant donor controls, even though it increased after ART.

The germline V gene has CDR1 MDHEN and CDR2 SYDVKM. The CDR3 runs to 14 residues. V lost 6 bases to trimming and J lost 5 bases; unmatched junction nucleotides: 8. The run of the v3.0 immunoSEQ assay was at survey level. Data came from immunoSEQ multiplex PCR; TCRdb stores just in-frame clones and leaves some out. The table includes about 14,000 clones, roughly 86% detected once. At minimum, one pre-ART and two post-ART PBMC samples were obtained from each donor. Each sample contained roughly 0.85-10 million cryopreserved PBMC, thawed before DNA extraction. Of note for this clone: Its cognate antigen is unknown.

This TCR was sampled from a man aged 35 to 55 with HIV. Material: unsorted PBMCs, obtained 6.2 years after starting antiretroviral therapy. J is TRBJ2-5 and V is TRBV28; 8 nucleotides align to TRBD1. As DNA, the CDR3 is TGTGCCAGCAGGAACAGGGGGAACGAGGAGACCCAGTACTTC. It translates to CASRNRGNEETQYF.